Given below is one T cell receptor beta chain in context. Its antigen remains unidentified. No base-level quality is on record; no much larger clone is a single base apart. The CDR3 starts with the cysteine, ends with the phenylalanine, and has 14 residues. Left in the record is the CDR3 DNA by itself, 42 bases read in frame from the first base. V and J are trimmed by 4 bases and 12 bases, and the gene matches miss 10 bases of the junction. The germline V gene provides CDR1 SQVTM and CDR2 ANQGSEA. Donors were 30 to 45 systemically healthy Caucasian individuals from Russia aged roughly 6 to 95 years. Each donor gave around 9.8 milliliters of peripheral blood, collected into EDTA-treated Vacutainer tubes. Ficoll-Paque density-gradient centrifugation was used to isolate PBMCs, with at least 7 million per sample. Total RNA was extracted from PBMCs with Trizol reagent, with at least 6 micrograms obtained per sample. The percentages of naive CD45RAhigh/CD27high T cells were determined by flow cytometry on a PBMC aliquot from every donor.

The library was built by means of 5' RACE. The run used an Illumina HiSeq 2500. A second PCR of 7 to 11 cycles was performed with a sample-barcoded 5' primer and a J-beta primer mix. A template-switch 5' adaptor carrying 12 random nucleotides introduced a unique molecular identifier onto each TCR beta cDNA molecule. Each sample yielded at least 3 million CDR3-containing paired-end reads. First-strand cDNA was synthesized from all RNA with the Mint cDNA synthesis kit, primed by a TRBC-specific oligonucleotide. Following uracil-DNA glycosylase treatment, all cDNA underwent a first 18-cycle PCR with the universal primers M1SS and BC2_uni_R. The authors' analysis ran thus. Each sample was normalized by randomly selecting 1 million high-quality reads, each carrying a distinct molecular identifier. Instead of being binned into consensus sequences, reads with shared molecular identifiers were discarded. MiTCR, run with a Q25 quality threshold and the strictest error-elimination algorithm, handled CDR3 identification, clonotype clustering and error correction. A nonparametric unseen species model with Euler transformation was used to estimate lower-bound total TCR beta diversity. In-frame beta chains were kept once TCRdb had trimmed the public reads at Q25 with fastp and called clones with MiXCR. Rows matching on CDR3 protein sequence are summarized as one entry with the most common DNA and genes. The V and J calls follow TCRdb's processing rather than the paper's. This sample is represented by approximately 800,000 distinct CDR3 sequences; 60% to 80% of them were singletons. The ten biggest clones cover around a quarter of the sample.

The data were obtained in a study of blood T cells in healthy people across ages (dated by TCRdb to between 2015 and 2016). At the level of the whole study: Template switching captured roughly one uniquely barcoded TCR beta cDNA molecule per two T cells in model experiments. Using deep sequencing normalized with unique cDNA molecular identifiers, the study measured how TCR beta repertoire diversity changes with age. Donors were grouped into four age groups: young (average about 15 years), middle-aged (39), aged (around 56) and long-lived (approximately 78). Donors of different ages were randomly distributed across sequencing lanes to avoid experimental bias. Two additional independent replicas of 1 million unique cDNA reads from the same blood draw were analyzed for two donors (one aged 18 to 29 and one aged 80 or older). On the study overall, not on this receptor specifically: The percentage of naive T cells measured by flow cytometry correlated strongly with observed TCR beta diversity. As age increased, observed TCR beta diversity per million T cells dropped in a roughly linear way, and a significant reduction was already evident by age 40. Donor CMV infection status was unknown, potentially confounding age-related changes in expanded clonotypes. Because profiling used bulk unsorted PBMCs, naive and antigen-experienced compartments could not be compared conclusively. Estimates of total diversity based on one million sequenced T cells were regarded as lower bounds and as underestimates. The long-lived group showed more naive CD4+ T cells, fewer expanded clones and increased TCR diversity than the aged group, suggesting age selection.

This sequence uses TRBV29-1 and TRBJ2-1, with TRBD2 matching 12 junction bases. Sequencing was performed on blood. This TCR was sampled from a man between 25 and 39 years old in good health. The CDR3 protein sequence reads: CSVVLAGGSWGQFF. Read as DNA, the sequence is TGCAGCGTTGTGCTAGCGGGGGGGTCTTGGGGGCAGTTCTTC.